This is a list of T cell receptor beta chains from one sample in a study of blood T cell repertoires in COVID-19. Here immunoSEQ multiplex PCR was the method, and the copy in TCRdb shows in-frame clones only, minus some. This sample has about 300,000 clones, with just under 90% found just once. Source material: peripheral blood. The source of these receptors is a woman in her fifties or sixties with COVID-19, enrolled during active disease. The CDR3 runs from the conserved cysteine through the conserved F or W. D genes are given only for firm matches. Clone size, where shown, is once, few, many, or a class for clones that have expanded.

>TRBJ2-1|NA|TRBV27|TRBD2
TGTGCCAGCAGTTTATCAGCGGGAGTGGGCTATGAGCAGTTCTTC
CASSLSAGVGYEQFF
>TRBJ1-2|NA|TRBV9|TRBD1
TGTGCCAGCAGCGTAGCCCTCGGCGGGACAGATCCACGCTATGGCTACACCTTC
CASSVALGGTDPRYGYTF
>TRBJ1-5|NA|TRBV2|NA
TGTGCCAGCAGTGTAGGGGGTAGTGGCAATCAGCCCCAGCATTTT
CASSVGGSGNQPQHF
>TRBJ1-3|NA|TRBV5-1|NA
TGCGCCAGCAGCTTGGACCGGAGCTCTGGAAACACCATATATTTT
CASSLDRSSGNTIYF
>TRBJ2-6|NA|TRBV5-1|NA
TGCGCCAGCAGTTCCAGCGCTCTCTCTGGGGCCAACGTCCTGACTTTC
CASSSSALSGANVLTF
>TRBJ2-2|NA|TRBV5-1|NA
TGCGCCAGCAGCTATGACAGCCCGAACACCGGGGAGCTGTTTTTT
CASSYDSPNTGELFF
>TRBJ1-1|NA|TRBV3-1/TRBV3-2|TRBD1
TGTGCCAGCAGCCAAGTGGACAGGGAGGCTTTCTTT
CASSQVDREAFF
>TRBJ2-1|NA|TRBV7-2|NA
TGTGCCAGCAGCGCGAACCTACCTGCCTACAATGAGCAGTTCTTC
CASSANLPAYNEQFF
>TRBJ2-7|NA|TRBV4-1|TRBD2
TGCGCCAGCAGCCAAAGGTTTCGGGAGGGACCCTACGAGCAGTACTTC
CASSQRFREGPYEQYF
>TRBJ2-7|NA|TRBV30|NA
TGTGCCTGGAGTGCCTACTACGAGCAGTACTTC
CAWSAYYEQYF
>TRBJ2-1|NA|TRBV3-1/TRBV3-2|NA
TGTGCCAGCAGCCTAAAACTAGCCCTTGAGCAGTTCTTC
CASSLKLALEQFF
>TRBJ2-7|NA|TRBV6-5|NA
TGTGCCAGCGCTCCAGGGGTATCTAGCTCCTACGAGCAGTACTTC
CASAPGVSSSYEQYF
>TRBJ1-2|NA|TRBV11-2|NA
TGTGCCAGCAGCTTAGTTGTCAGGGGAGATGGCTACACCTTC
CASSLVVRGDGYTF
>TRBJ2-1|NA|TRBV18|NA
TGTGCCAGCTCACCTCCACAACCCTACAATGAGCAGTTCTTC
CASSPPQPYNEQFF
>TRBJ1-5|NA|TRBV30|NA
TGTGCCTGGAGATCAGGGGCGAATCAGCCCCAGCATTTT
CAWRSGANQPQHF
>TRBJ2-7|NA|TRBV19|TRBD1
TGTGCCAGTAGTATGGGACAGTACGAGCAGTACTTC
CASSMGQYEQYF
>TRBJ2-7|NA|TRBV19|NA
TGTGCCAGTAGTGCAGAGACTAGGATTGTAATTGGTGAGCAGTACTTC
CASSAETRIVIGEQYF
>TRBJ1-3|NA|TRBV30|TRBD1
TGTGCCTGCTCCGGGCTAGGACAGGGAGCCCGGGGCACCATATATTTT
CACSGLGQGARGTIYF
>TRBJ2-3|once|TRBV7-2|TRBD2
TGTGCCAGCAGCTCACTAGCGCCAGATACGCAGTATTTT
CASSSLAPDTQYF
>TRBJ2-5|NA|TRBV6-6|TRBD2
TGTGCCAGCAGCTCGTCGACTAGCGGGAGGAACCATTACCTGGAGGCCCAGTACTTC
CASSSSTSGRNHYLEAQYF
>TRBJ1-6|NA|TRBV6-5|NA
TGTGCCACAACACTACGGGGTTTGGATTCACCCCTCCACTTT
CATTLRGLDSPLHF
>TRBJ1-2|NA|TRBV6-5|NA
TGTGCCAGCGTCACAACGACTAACTATGGCTACACCTTC
CASVTTTNYGYTF
>TRBJ1-5|NA|TRBV3-1/TRBV3-2|TRBD1
TGTGCCAGCAGCCAAGACCTACCAGGGACAGGGGGTTATAGCAATCAGCCCCAGCATTTT
CASSQDLPGTGGYSNQPQHF
>TRBJ2-1|NA|TRBV15|TRBD1
TGTGCCACCAGCAGAGATCAGATAGGGGGCTTTGAAAATGAGCAGTTCTTC
CATSRDQIGGFENEQFF
>TRBJ2-1|NA|TRBV7-7|NA
TGTGCTAGCAGCTTAGTCCCCTTTTTCCGGCAGTTCTTC
CASSLVPFFRQFF
>TRBJ1-5|NA|TRBV2|TRBD1
TGTGCCAGCAGGGGGACAGGGGCAGGGGGACAGCCCCAGCATTTT
CASRGTGAGGQPQHF
>TRBJ2-7|many|TRBV4-1|TRBD2
TGCGCCAGCAGCCAAGCCGCGCGGGAGGCAGGTGAGCAGTACTTC
CASSQAAREAGEQYF
>TRBJ2-7|NA|TRBV18|TRBD2
TGTGCCAGCTCGGCGGGGGGTCCCTCCTACGAGCAGTACTTC
CASSAGGPSYEQYF
>TRBJ2-3|NA|TRBV18|NA
TGTGCCAGCTCACCACTAGAGCCCCGGGTCCCAGCGGGTAGCACAGATACGCAGTATTTT
CASSPLEPRVPAGSTDTQYF
>TRBJ2-7|NA|TRBV20-1|NA
TGCAGTGCTAGCAGAACCTACGAGCAGTACTTC
CSASRTYEQYF
>TRBJ2-1|NA|TRBV29-1|NA
TGCAGCGTGACCGGCGGTCCGGGGTACAATGAGCAGTTCTTC
CSVTGGPGYNEQFF
>TRBJ2-1|NA|TRBV6-5|NA
TGTGCCAGCAGTTACGCCCGACAGGATTCTAGTGAGCAGTTCTTC
CASSYARQDSSEQFF
>TRBJ1-1|NA|TRBV7-8|NA
TGTGCCAGCAGCTCCCGACAGGACTGGGGTGAAGCTTTCTTT
CASSSRQDWGEAFF